A single sample gave rise to the 2 T cell receptor beta chains below, sequenced in a study of shared clonotypes between healthy human individuals. Using immunoSEQ multiplex PCR, the repertoire was profiled, and TCRdb retains in-frame clones only, with some absent. The sample gives some 1,400,000 clones, 95% to 97% of which show up once; approximately 1.1% is in the top ten. Sequencing was done on a sample of naive CD4+ T cells sorted from blood. Sample subset: CD45RA+ positively selected. The source of these receptors is a man aged 25 to 40 in good health.

The rearrangement links TRBV12-5 to TRBJ1-3, with D maybe TRBD1 (5 bases). Germline V gives CDR1 LGHNT, CDR2 FRNRAP. CDR3 size: 17 residues. V lost 1 base and J lost 4, with 17 bases in between. CDR3 DNA: TGTGCTAGTGGTTTGGACCTCCTTCCCAGGGACGGAAACACCATATATTTT. It encodes CASGLDLLPRDGNTIYF. The full variable domain, in which reference TRBV12-5 and TRBJ1-3 provide the parts outside the CDR3, is DARVTQTPRHKVTEMGQEVTMRCQPILGHNTVFWYRQTMMQGLELLAYFRNRAPLDDSGMPKDRFSAEMPDATLATLKIQPSEPRDSAVYFCASGLDLLPRDGNTIYFGEGSWLTVV.

As for this clone: Within the sample, other DNA sequences also encode this same CDR3. The chain combines TRBV4-3 with TRBJ2-3; D is ambiguous. Looked up from germline, CDR1 is LGHNA and CDR2 is YSLEER. This CDR3 is built from 12 residues. With 0 bases removed from V and 8 bases from J, the gap between germline ends came to 6 bases. In DNA, the CDR3 is TGCGCCAGCAGCCAAGATCGGAGTACGCAGTATTTT. Translated, it gives CASSQDRSTQYF.